The 9 T cell receptor beta chains below all came from one sample that was sequenced in a study of OX40 agonist ivuxolimab in advanced cancers. Sequencing used immunoSEQ multiplex PCR; TCRdb keeps in-frame clones, though not all of them. The sample lists 45,000 to 70,000 clones; around nine tenths were seen once. The sample here was CD4+ or CD8+ T cells sorted from blood, taken in a trial of the OX40 agonist ivuxolimab. These receptor sequences come from an adult with an advanced solid tumor such as melanoma, head and neck, liver or kidney cancer.

This sequence joins TRBV2 and TRBJ1-5, with D unresolved. The germline V gene encodes CDR1 SNHLY and CDR2 FYNNEI. The ends were cut back, 7 bases at V and 1 base at J, with 8 bases in the middle. This CDR3 contains 13 residues. CDR3 in amino acids: CASKDISNQPQHF. The CDR3 coding sequence is TGTGCCAGCAAAGACATCAGCAATCAGCCCCAGCATTTT.

The chain couples TRBV11-2 to TRBJ1-2; D is possibly TRBD1 (6 bases). The length of the CDR3 is 18 residues. Germline loops: CDR1 SGHAT, CDR2 FQNNGV. With 0 bases removed from V and 1 base from J, the gap between germline ends came to 18 bases. CDR3 bases: TGTGCCAGCAGCTTAGACTACCACAGGGCAAACCTTAACTATGGCTACACCTTC. Protein product: CASSLDYHRANLNYGYTF.

The chain links TRBV6-6 to TRBJ2-5; 8 bases are shared with TRBD1. CDR1 is MNHNY and CDR2 is SVGAGI in the germline V gene (reference sequence). There are 12 residues in the CDR3. V dropped 5 bases and J dropped 9; count of bases not matched to a gene: 5. The CDR3 DNA reads TGTGCCAGCAGTGGGTACAGGGGGGCCCAGTACTTC. Translation gives CASSGYRGAQYF.

The chain is built from TRBV28 and TRBJ2-2; TRBD2 is a possible D gene (6 bases). Germline V lookup: CDR1 MDHEN, CDR2 SYDVKM. V lost 4 bases to trimming and J lost 6 bases, with 6 bases between them. This CDR3 is 12 amino acids long. In DNA form, the CDR3 reads TGTGCCAGCAGTTCGGGGGCCGGGGAGCTGTTTTTT. Amino acids: CASSSGAGELFF.

The genes are TRBV4-2 and TRBJ1-2; the match to TRBD1 covers 9 bases. V trimming: 1 base; J trimming: 2 bases; junction bases outside the gene matches: 8. Germline CDR1 LGHNA, CDR2 YNFKEQ. The length of the CDR3 is 17 residues. This CDR3 is CASSQVRGQGTNYGYTF. CDR3 DNA sequence: TGTGCCAGCAGCCAAGTAAGGGGACAGGGAACAAACTATGGCTACACCTTC.

This clone has just one count. This chain connects TRBV6-6 to TRBJ2-7; 7 bases line up with TRBD1. This CDR3 is built from 15 residues. Trimming removed 6 bases from V and 1 base from J; junction bases left unmatched: 9. Germline V gene sequence: CDR1 MNHNY, CDR2 SVGAGI (reference sequence). The CDR3 DNA is TGTGCCAGCAGGGGGCCCGGGACAGTTTCCTACGAGCAGTACTTC. This gives the protein CASRGPGTVSYEQYF.

This clone was found once. V is TRBV4-1 and J is TRBJ2-5; 9 bases are a match to TRBD2. Trimming removed 0 bases from V and 5 bases from J; junction bases left unmatched: 4. The CDR3 covers 15 residues. CDR1 MGHRA and CDR2 YSYEKL come from the germline V gene. CDR3 amino acids: CASSQDGAGGETQYF. CDR3 DNA sequence: TGCGCCAGCAGCCAAGACGGCGCGGGAGGGGAGACCCAGTACTTC.

This chain links TRBV20-1 with TRBJ2-1; D is uncertain. Germline-derived CDR1 and CDR2 are DFQATT and SNEGSKA (reference sequence). This CDR3 is 10 amino acids long. V shed 0 bases and J shed 9 bases, with 3 bases lying between them. DNA for the CDR3: TGCAGTGCTAGAGACTCTGAGCAGTTCTTC. This encodes CSARDSEQFF.

The V gene is TRBV7-9, the J gene TRBJ2-1, with D possibly being TRBD1 (6 bases). From germline, CDR1 is SEHNR and CDR2 FQNEAQ (reference sequence). The length of the CDR3 is 14 residues. With 2 bases removed from V and 9 bases from J, the gap between germline ends came to 14 bases. The CDR3, as DNA: TGTGCCAGCAGCTTAATGGGGCAGGGGACTGAGCAGTTCTTC. It codes for CASSLMGQGTEQFF.